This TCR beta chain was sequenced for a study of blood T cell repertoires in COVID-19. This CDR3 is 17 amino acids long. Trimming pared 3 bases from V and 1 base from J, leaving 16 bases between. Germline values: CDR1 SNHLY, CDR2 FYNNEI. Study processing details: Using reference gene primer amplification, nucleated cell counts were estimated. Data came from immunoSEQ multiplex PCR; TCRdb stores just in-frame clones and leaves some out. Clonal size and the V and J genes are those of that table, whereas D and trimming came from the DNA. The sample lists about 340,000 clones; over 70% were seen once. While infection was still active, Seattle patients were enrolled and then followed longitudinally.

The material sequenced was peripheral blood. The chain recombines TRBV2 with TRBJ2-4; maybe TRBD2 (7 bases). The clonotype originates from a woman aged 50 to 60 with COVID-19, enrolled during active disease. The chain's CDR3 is CASSDRLGGAAKNIQYF. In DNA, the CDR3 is TGTGCCAGCAGTGATAGGTTAGGGGGGGCTGCCAAAAACATTCAGTACTTC.